This TCR beta chain originates from a study of T cell responses to AZD1222 COVID-19 vaccine. Clones were sequenced by immunoSEQ multiplex PCR, and TCRdb holds only the in-frame ones, with some missing. The data contain 150,000 to 200,000 clones, around 87% of them seen just once; the ten biggest clones take up 2.5% to 3%. This CDR3 comprises 14 residues. V lost 6 bases to trimming and J lost 3 bases, with 11 bases between them. Germline CDR1 is SGHTA and CDR2 is FQGTGA. This receptor was taken from an adult in good health. The chain joins TRBV7-3 to TRBJ2-2, with D possibly matching TRBD2 (5 bases). The starting material was peripheral blood, obtained on day 0 of MenACWY control vaccination. The CDR3 nucleotides read TGTGCCAGCAGGATGGGAGATTACACCGGGGAGCTGTTTTTT. It specifies CASRMGDYTGELFF.